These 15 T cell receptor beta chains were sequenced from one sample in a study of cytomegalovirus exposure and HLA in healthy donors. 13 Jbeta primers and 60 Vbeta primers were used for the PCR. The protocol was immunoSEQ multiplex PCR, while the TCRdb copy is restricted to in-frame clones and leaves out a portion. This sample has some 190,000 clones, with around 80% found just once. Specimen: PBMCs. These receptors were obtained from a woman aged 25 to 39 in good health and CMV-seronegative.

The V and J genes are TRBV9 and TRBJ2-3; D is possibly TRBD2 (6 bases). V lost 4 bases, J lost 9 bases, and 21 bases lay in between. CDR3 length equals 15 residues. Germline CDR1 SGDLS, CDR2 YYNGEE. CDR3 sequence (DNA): TGTGCCAGCAGCCACTGGGGGGAGATGAGGGACACGCAGTATTTT. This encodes CASSHWGEMRDTQYF. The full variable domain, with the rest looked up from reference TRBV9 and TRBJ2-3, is DSGVTQTPKHLITATGQRVTLRCSPRSGDLSVYWYQQSLDQGLQFLIQYYNGEERAKGNILERFSAQQFPDLHSELNLSSLELGDSALYFCASSHWGEMRDTQYFGPGTRLTVL.

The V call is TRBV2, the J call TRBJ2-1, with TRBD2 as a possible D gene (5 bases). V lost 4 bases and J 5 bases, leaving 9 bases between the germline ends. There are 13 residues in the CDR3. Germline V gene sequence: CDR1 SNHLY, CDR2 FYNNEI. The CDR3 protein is CASSVDSDNEQFF. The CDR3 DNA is TGTGCCAGCAGTGTGGATAGCGACAATGAGCAGTTCTTC.

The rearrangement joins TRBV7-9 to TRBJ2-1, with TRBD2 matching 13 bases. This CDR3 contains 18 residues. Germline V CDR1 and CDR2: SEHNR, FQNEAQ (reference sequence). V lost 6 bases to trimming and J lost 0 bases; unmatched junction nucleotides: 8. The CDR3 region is CASRGLAGAVSSYNEQFF. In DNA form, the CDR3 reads TGTGCCAGCAGAGGACTAGCGGGGGCCGTGAGCTCCTACAATGAGCAGTTCTTC.

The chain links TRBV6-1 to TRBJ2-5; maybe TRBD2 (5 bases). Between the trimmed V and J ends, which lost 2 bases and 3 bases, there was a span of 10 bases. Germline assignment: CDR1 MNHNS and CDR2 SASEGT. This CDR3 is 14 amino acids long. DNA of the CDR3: TGTGCCAGCAGTGAAAAGGACGGGGAAGAGACCCAGTACTTC. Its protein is CASSEKDGEETQYF.

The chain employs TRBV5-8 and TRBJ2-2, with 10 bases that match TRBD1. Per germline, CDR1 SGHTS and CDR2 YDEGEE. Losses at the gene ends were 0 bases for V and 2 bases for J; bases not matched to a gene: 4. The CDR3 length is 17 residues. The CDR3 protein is CASSLGQGAGNTGELFF. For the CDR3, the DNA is TGTGCCAGCAGCTTGGGACAGGGGGCAGGAAACACCGGGGAGCTGTTTTTT.

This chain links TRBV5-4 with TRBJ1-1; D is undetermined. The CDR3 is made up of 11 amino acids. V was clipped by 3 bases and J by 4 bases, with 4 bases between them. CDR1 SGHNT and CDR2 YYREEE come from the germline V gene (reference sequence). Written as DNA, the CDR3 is TGTGCCAGCAGCTCGTTCACTGAAGCTTTCTTT. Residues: CASSSFTEAFF.

The CDR3 bases are TGCAGCGTTGTACCCACAGGGACCCACGAGCAGTACTTC. It translates to CSVVPTGTHEQYF. This chain uses TRBV29-1 with TRBJ2-5; a weak D match, TRBD1 (6 bases). The J call may be incorrect, as the DNA end agrees better with TRBJ2-7. In germline, CDR1 is SQVTM, CDR2 ANQGSEA. There are 13 residues in the CDR3.

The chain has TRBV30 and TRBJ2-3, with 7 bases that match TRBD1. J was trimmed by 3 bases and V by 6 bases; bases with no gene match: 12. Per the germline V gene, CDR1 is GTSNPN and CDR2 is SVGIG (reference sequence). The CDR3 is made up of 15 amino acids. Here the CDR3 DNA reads TGTGCCTGCACTGAGACAGGGATCAGAACAGATACGCAGTATTTT. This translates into CACTETGIRTDTQYF.

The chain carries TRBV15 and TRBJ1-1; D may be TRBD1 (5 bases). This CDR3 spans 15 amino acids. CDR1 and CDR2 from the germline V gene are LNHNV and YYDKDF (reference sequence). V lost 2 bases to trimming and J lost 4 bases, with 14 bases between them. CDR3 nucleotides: TGTGCCACCAGCAGATCCGACGGGGGGATCACTGAAGCTTTCTTT. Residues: CATSRSDGGITEAFF.

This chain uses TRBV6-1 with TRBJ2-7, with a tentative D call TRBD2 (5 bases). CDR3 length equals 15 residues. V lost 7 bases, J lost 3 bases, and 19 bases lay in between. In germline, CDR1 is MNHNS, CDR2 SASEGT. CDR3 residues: CASTEGPSPSYEQYF. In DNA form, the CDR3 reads TGTGCCAGCACCGAAGGTCCTAGCCCGAGCTACGAGCAGTACTTC.

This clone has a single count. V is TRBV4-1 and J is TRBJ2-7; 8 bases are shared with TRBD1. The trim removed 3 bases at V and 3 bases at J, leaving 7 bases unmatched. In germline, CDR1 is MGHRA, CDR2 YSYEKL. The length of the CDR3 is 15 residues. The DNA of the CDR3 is TGCGCCAGCAGCCAGAACCCCACAGGGGGCTACGAGCAGTACTTC. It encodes CASSQNPTGGYEQYF.

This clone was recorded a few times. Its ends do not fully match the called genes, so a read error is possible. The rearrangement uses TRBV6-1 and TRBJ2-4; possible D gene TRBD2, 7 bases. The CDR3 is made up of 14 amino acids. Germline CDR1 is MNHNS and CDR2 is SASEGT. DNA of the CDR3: TGTGCCAGCAGTGAAGCAGGGGGGGAAAACATTCGGTACTTC. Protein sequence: CASSEAGGENIRYF.

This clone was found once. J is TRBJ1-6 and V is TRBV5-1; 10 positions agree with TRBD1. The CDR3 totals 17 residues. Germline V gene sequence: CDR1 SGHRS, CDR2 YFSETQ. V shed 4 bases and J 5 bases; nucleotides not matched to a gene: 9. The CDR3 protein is CASSPFRTGGNNSPLHF. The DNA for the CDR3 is TGCGCCAGCAGCCCTTTCCGGACAGGGGGAAATAATTCACCCCTCCACTTT.

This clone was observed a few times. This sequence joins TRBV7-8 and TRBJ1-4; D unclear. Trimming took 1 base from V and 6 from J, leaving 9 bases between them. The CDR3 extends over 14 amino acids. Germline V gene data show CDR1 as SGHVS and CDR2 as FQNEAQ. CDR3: CASSLGGGDEKLFF. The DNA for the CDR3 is TGTGCCAGCAGCTTAGGGGGAGGAGATGAAAAACTGTTTTTT.

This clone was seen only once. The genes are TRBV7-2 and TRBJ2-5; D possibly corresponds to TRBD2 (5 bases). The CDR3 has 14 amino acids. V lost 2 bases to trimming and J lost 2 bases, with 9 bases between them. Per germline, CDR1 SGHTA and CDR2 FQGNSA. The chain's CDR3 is CASSLWSGQETQYF. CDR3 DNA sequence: TGTGCCAGCAGCTTATGGTCGGGGCAAGAGACCCAGTACTTC.